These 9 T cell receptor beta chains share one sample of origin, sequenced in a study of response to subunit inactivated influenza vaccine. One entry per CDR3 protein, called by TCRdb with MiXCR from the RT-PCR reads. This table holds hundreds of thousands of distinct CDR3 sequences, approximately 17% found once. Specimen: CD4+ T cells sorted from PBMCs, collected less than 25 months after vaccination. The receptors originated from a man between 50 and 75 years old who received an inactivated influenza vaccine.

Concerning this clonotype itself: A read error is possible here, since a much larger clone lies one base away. This CDR3 is CASSVTSGGNTGELFF. The CDR3 DNA is TGTGCCAGCAGCGTAACTAGCGGGGGGAACACCGGGGAGCTGTTTTTT. The V gene is TRBV9, the J gene TRBJ2-2; 11 nucleotides agree with TRBD2. The CDR3 is 16 amino acids. Germline V gene lookup returns CDR1 SGDLS and CDR2 YYNGEE. Unmatched junction bases numbered 0, after V lost 1 base and J lost 1 base.

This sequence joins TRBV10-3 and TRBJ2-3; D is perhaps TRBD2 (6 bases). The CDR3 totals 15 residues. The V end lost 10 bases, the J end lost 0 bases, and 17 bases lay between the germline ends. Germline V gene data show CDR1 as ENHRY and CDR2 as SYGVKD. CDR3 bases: TGTGCCACTAGGGGCGGGACCACTAGCACAGATACGCAGTATTTT. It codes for CATRGGTTSTDTQYF.

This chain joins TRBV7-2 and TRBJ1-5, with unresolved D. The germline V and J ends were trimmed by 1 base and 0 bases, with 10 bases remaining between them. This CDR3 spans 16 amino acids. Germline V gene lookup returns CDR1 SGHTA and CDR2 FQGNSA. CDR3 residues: CASSLGAGYSNQPQHF. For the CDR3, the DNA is TGTGCCAGCAGCTTAGGGGCCGGGTATAGCAATCAGCCCCAGCATTTT.

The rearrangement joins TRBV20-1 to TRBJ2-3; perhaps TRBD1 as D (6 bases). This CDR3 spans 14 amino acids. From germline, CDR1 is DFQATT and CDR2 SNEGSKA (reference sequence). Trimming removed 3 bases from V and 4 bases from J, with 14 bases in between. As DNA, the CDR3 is TGCAGTGCTAGTCCTCCAGGGGAATCAGATACGCAGTATTTT. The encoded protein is CSASPPGESDTQYF.

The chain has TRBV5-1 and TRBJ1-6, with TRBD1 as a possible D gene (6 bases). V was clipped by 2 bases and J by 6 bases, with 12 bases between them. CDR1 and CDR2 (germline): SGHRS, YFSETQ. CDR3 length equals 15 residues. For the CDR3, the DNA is TGCGCCAGCAGCTTACAGGGCCCCCTTAATTCACCCCTCCACTTT. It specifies CASSLQGPLNSPLHF. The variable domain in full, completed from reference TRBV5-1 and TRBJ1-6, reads KAGVTQTPRYLIKTRGQQVTLSCSPISGHRSVSWYQQTPGQGLQFLFEYFSETQRNKGNFPGRFSGRQFSNSRSEMNVSTLELGDSALYLCASSLQGPLNSPLHFGNGTRLTVT.

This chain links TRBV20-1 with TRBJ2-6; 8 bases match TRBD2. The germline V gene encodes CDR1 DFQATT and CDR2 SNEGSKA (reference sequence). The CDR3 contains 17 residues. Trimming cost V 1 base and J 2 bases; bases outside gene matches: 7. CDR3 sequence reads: CSARGRGAVTGANVLTF. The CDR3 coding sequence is TGCAGTGCTAGAGGGCGGGGGGCGGTCACTGGGGCCAACGTCCTGACTTTC.

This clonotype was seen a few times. The CDR3 sequence is CSARDTGAGSYEQYF. The CDR3 nucleotides are TGCAGTGCTAGAGATACAGGGGCCGGGTCCTACGAGCAGTACTTC. The genes are TRBV20-1 and TRBJ2-7, with 7 bases aligning to TRBD1. The germline V gene encodes CDR1 DFQATT and CDR2 SNEGSKA (reference sequence). Trimming at V came to 0 bases and at J to 1 base, leaving 6 bases not matched to a gene. The length of the CDR3 is 15 residues.

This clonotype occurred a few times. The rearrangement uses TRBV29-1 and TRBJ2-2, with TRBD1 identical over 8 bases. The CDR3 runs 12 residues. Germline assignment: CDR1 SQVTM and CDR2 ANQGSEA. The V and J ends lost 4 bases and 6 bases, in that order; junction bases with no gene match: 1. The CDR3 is CSVAQGAGELFF. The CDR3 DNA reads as TGCAGCGTTGCACAGGGGGCCGGGGAGCTGTTTTTT.

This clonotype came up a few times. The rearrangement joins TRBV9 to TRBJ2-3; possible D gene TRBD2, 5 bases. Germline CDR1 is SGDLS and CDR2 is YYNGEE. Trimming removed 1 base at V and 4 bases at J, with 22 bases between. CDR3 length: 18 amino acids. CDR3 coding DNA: TGTGCCAGCAGCGTAATGGGGTTAGAGACTATAAGGCCAGATACGCAGTATTTT. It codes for CASSVMGLETIRPDTQYF.